This TCR beta chain was captured in a study of T cells in Graves' hyperthyroidism and ophthalmopathy. Study details: The initial diagnosis was the point when peripheral blood was collected, ahead of any treatment. Study results and limitations: Also found in blood were most expanded thyroid clonotypes above 0.001.

RNA transcripts gave rise to amplified TCR beta CDR3 regions. RT-PCR in the first round (using the HTBI primer set) targeted the TCR CDR3. TCRdb itself ran the multiplex PCR reads through MiXCR, one entry per CDR3 protein. The data show 300,000 or so distinct CDR3 sequences, 16% seen once. It was considered stable Graves' hyperthyroidism when ophthalmopathy did not progress within 18 months. Germline-derived CDR1 and CDR2 are GTSNPN and SVGIG (reference sequence). The CDR3 runs to 13 residues. This clonotype was detected a few times. Its target is not known. The junction shows a germline mismatch at one end, possibly a read error.

Sequences were obtained from blood. The TCR sequence derives from a man aged 25-45 years with Graves' hyperthyroidism. The chain employs TRBV30 and TRBJ2-3, with 8 bases lining up with TRBD2. The CDR3 nucleotides are TGTGCCTGGAGTAGCGGGAGAAGTCAGACGCAGTTTTTT. Translated: CAWSSGRSQTQFF.